These 21 T cell receptor beta chains share one sample of origin, sequenced in a study of PD-1 blockade in classical Hodgkin lymphoma. Measured with immunoSEQ multiplex PCR; TCRdb has only the in-frame clones, and not every one. The sample contains tens of thousands of clones, about two thirds of which appear only once. Brentuximab vedotin exposure varied, and every patient relapsed after autologous stem cell transplantation. The source material was peripheral blood mononuclear cells (PBMCs), sampled before the second cycle of nivolumab. These receptors were obtained from a human donor with classical Hodgkin lymphoma.

This clone was found a few times. The chain employs TRBV2 and TRBJ1-3; D perhaps matches TRBD1 (5 bases). The length of the CDR3 is 14 residues. Germline assignment: CDR1 SNHLY and CDR2 FYNNEI. Trimming left V 5 bases short and J 0 bases short, with 8 bases between. CDR3 DNA: TGTGCCAGCAGTAGGACATTCTCTGGAAACACCATATATTTT. Amino acids: CASSRTFSGNTIYF.

A note on this clone: Its ends do not fully match the called genes, so a read error is possible. The chain recombines TRBV7-7 with TRBJ2-5; D is unresolved. The germline V gene encodes CDR1 SSHAT and CDR2 FNYEAQ (reference sequence). The length of the CDR3 is 14 residues. CDR3: CASSPRTAGETQYF. In DNA form, the CDR3 reads TGTGCTAGCAGCCCCCGGACGGCCGGGGAGACCCAGTACTTC.

The table lists this clone with a few counts. The junction differs from germline at one of its ends, possibly a read error. The identical CDR3 is also encoded by other nucleotide sequences in the sample. The chain links TRBV4-1 to TRBJ1-5; D gene ambiguous. CDR3 length: 15 residues. CDR1 is MGHRA, CDR2 YSYEKL, per germline. The CDR3 reads CASSPKSYSNQPQHF. The CDR3 bases are TGTGCCAGCAGCCCAAAGAGTTATAGCAATCAGCCCCAGCATTTT.

The chain is built from TRBV7-9 and TRBJ2-5, with D perhaps TRBD2 (6 bases). Germline V gene lookup returns CDR1 SEHNR and CDR2 FQNEAQ (reference sequence). Trimming removed 1 base from V and 5 bases from J, with 14 bases in between. The CDR3 length is 15 residues. The CDR3: CASSLVSSVDETQYF. The CDR3 DNA sequence: TGTGCCAGCAGCTTAGTGTCTAGCGTCGATGAGACCCAGTACTTC.

The gene calls are TRBV11-2 and TRBJ2-3; no clear D gene. This CDR3 spans 15 amino acids. The V gene lost 2 bases and the J gene lost 0 bases, with 9 bases spanning the gap. Germline V lookup: CDR1 SGHAT, CDR2 FQNNGV. CDR3 amino acids: CASSLSPISTDTQYF. In nucleotides, the CDR3 is TGTGCCAGCAGCTTATCACCAATTAGCACAGATACGCAGTATTTT.

The rearrangement uses TRBV19 and TRBJ1-1; D is unresolved. This CDR3 region has 12 residues. With 1 base removed from V and 7 bases from J, the gap between germline ends came to 7 bases. Germline assignment: CDR1 LNHDA and CDR2 SQIVND (reference sequence). The CDR3 DNA follows: TGTGCCAGTAGTATAGGATACAGTGAAGCTTTCTTT. The encoded protein is CASSIGYSEAFF.

The gene calls are TRBV18 and TRBJ1-5; D remains unclear. The V gene lost 3 bases and the J gene lost 1 base, with 4 bases spanning the gap. The CDR3 has 13 residues. CDR1 is KGHSH and CDR2 is LQKENI in the germline V gene. CDR3: CASSPHSNQPQHF. The CDR3 nucleotides are TGTGCCAGCTCACCGCACAGCAATCAGCCCCAGCATTTT.

The CDR3 reads CASSLVGEGYTF. In DNA, the CDR3 is TGTGCCAGCAGCTTAGTCGGGGAGGGCTACACCTTC. The chain employs TRBV7-2 and TRBJ1-2; D unclear. The V gene lost 1 base and the J gene lost 8 bases, with 8 bases spanning the gap. CDR3 length equals 12 residues. From germline, CDR1 is SGHTA and CDR2 FQGNSA.

CDR3 nucleotide sequence: TGTGCCTCCGCTCGCGGAGGTAGCACAGATACGCAGTATTTT. Translating gives CASARGGSTDTQYF. This sequence joins TRBV7-6 and TRBJ2-3; D may be TRBD2 (5 bases). V gave up 11 bases and J gave up 0 bases, with 15 bases separating them. This CDR3 has 14 amino acids. Germline CDR1 and CDR2: SGHVS and FNYEAQ.

The rearrangement uses TRBV19 and TRBJ2-1, with TRBD2 identical over 7 bases. CDR1 and CDR2 from the germline V gene are LNHDA and SQIVND (reference sequence). CDR3 length: 14 amino acids. V dropped 4 bases and J dropped 6; count of bases not matched to a gene: 6. CDR3 sequence (DNA): TGTGCCAGTAGTACTAGCGGTGTTAGCAATGAGCAGTTCTTC. This sequence encodes CASSTSGVSNEQFF.

Worth noting for this clone: Other DNA sequences in this specimen translate into the identical CDR3. The rearrangement links TRBV7-9 to TRBJ2-3; D is uncertain. V gave up 0 bases and J gave up 3 bases, with 10 bases separating them. The V gene's germline CDR1 is SEHNR and CDR2 FQNEAQ (reference sequence). CDR3 size: 15 residues. The CDR3 bases are TGTGCCAGCAGCTTAGCGGTCCTCCCTACAGATACGCAGTATTTT. Its translation: CASSLAVLPTDTQYF.

This rearrangement joins TRBV11-1 to TRBJ2-7; unclear D gene. V was pared by 6 bases and J by 0 bases, with 12 bases between. The CDR3 is made up of 14 amino acids. Germline V lookup: CDR1 SGHAT, CDR2 FQDESV (reference sequence). In DNA form, the CDR3 reads TGTGCCAGCAGTCCCAGACTTAGCTCCTACGAGCAGTACTTC. It codes for CASSPRLSSYEQYF. Supplemented by reference TRBV11-1 and TRBJ2-7, the full variable domain reads EAEVAQSPRYKITEKSQAVAFWCDPISGHATLYWYRQILGQGPELLVQFQDESVVDDSQLPKDRFSAERLKGVDSTLKIQPAELGDSAMYLCASSPRLSSYEQYFGPGTRLTVT.

The chain carries TRBV27 and TRBJ1-2, with D possibly matching TRBD1 (6 bases). Trimming cost V 5 bases and J 3 bases, with 16 bases left between them. The CDR3 is 15 amino acids. Germline lookup yields CDR1 MNHEY and CDR2 SMNVEV (reference sequence). The CDR3 bases are TGTGCCAGCAGTCCCCATACAGGGACCTACTATGGCTACACCTTC. Protein: CASSPHTGTYYGYTF.

This clone came up a few times. V is TRBV6-5 and J is TRBJ2-7; 10 positions match TRBD1. Germline V lookup: CDR1 MNHEY, CDR2 SVGAGI. The CDR3 covers 15 residues. Trimming at V came to 6 bases and at J to 1 base, leaving 6 bases not matched to a gene. The CDR3 sequence: CASRGEDRGSYEQYF. CDR3 bases: TGTGCCAGCAGGGGAGAGGACAGGGGGTCCTACGAGCAGTACTTC.

The CDR3 nucleotides are TGTGCCAGTAGTATAGATTCAGGGGGCCGTGGCTACACCTTC. Amino acids: CASSIDSGGRGYTF. The chain uses TRBV19 and TRBJ1-2; 8 positions match TRBD1. Germline lookup yields CDR1 LNHDA and CDR2 SQIVND (reference sequence). The CDR3 is 14 amino acids. V lost 0 bases to trimming and J lost 7 bases; unmatched junction nucleotides: 4. The full variable domain, in which reference TRBV19 and TRBJ1-2 provide the parts outside the CDR3, is DGGITQSPKYLFRKEGQNVTLSCEQNLNHDAMYWYRQDPGQGLRLIYYSQIVNDFQKGDIAEGYSVSREKKESFPLTVTSAQKNPTAFYLCASSIDSGGRGYTFGSGTRLTVV.

This clone turned up a few times. The chain has TRBV5-1 and TRBJ2-1, with 10 bases fitting TRBD1. This CDR3 spans 15 amino acids. The germline gives CDR1 SGHRS, CDR2 YFSETQ. V lost 0 bases, J lost 7 bases, and 4 bases stayed unmatched. For the CDR3, the DNA is TGCGCCAGCAGCTTGGGACAGGGGGCAGTGAATGAGCAGTTCTTC. Its protein product is CASSLGQGAVNEQFF.

This chain connects TRBV9 to TRBJ1-5, with 7 bases identical to TRBD1. CDR1 SGDLS and CDR2 YYNGEE come from the germline V gene. The CDR3 loop spans 17 amino acids. Trimming took 4 bases from V and 1 from J; bases not matched to a gene: 11. Here the CDR3 reads CASSSWDRSHSNQPQHF. The DNA for the CDR3 is TGTGCCAGCAGCTCATGGGACAGATCTCACAGCAATCAGCCCCAGCATTTT.

This chain uses TRBV6-5 with TRBJ1-2; no reliable D call. Germline CDR1 MNHEY, CDR2 SVGAGI. This CDR3 comprises 13 residues. V was shortened by 8 bases and J by 8 bases, with 18 bases between the two germline ends. The CDR3 coding sequence is TGTGCCAGCGGCGGGCCGACTCGTGAAGGCTACACCTTC. It specifies CASGGPTREGYTF.

In this sample, this clone turned up a few times. This chain uses TRBV5-4 with TRBJ1-4; D remains ambiguous. Trimming removed 3 bases from V and 3 bases from J, with 6 bases in between. CDR3 length equals 13 residues. Germline V gene sequence: CDR1 SGHNT, CDR2 YYREEE (reference sequence). The CDR3 coding sequence is TGTGCCAGCAGCTCCTTCGCTAATGAAAAACTGTTTTTT. It specifies CASSSFANEKLFF.

The chain is built from TRBV6-6 and TRBJ1-3, with D hard to call. V was trimmed by 2 bases and J by 4 bases, leaving 6 bases between them. Germline CDR1 reads MNHNY; CDR2 reads SVGAGI (reference sequence). This CDR3 is 13 amino acids long. CDR3: CASSYEGGNTIYF. DNA of the CDR3: TGTGCCAGCAGTTACGAAGGGGGAAACACCATATATTTT.

The CDR3 here is CASSLIDRVNSPLHF. The CDR3 DNA sequence: TGTGCCAGCAGTTTAATCGACAGGGTAAATTCACCCCTCCACTTT. V is TRBV28 and J is TRBJ1-6; TRBD1 aligns across 7 bases. Trimming cost V 2 bases and J 7 bases; bases outside gene matches: 5. Germline CDR1 and CDR2: MDHEN and SYDVKM. CDR3 length: 15 amino acids.